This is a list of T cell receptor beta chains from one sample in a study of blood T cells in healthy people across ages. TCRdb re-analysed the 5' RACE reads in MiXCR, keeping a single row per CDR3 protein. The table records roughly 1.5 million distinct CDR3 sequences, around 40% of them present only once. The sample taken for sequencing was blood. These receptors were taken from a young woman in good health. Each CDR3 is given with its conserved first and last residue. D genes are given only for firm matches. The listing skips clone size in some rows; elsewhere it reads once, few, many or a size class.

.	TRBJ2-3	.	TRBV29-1	CSVDRHPGTDTQYF	TGCAGCGTTGACCGGCACCCAGGCACAGATACGCAGTATTTT
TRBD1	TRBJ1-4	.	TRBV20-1	CSANEQGASEKLFF	TGCAGTGCTAATGAACAGGGGGCGAGTGAAAAACTGTTTTTT
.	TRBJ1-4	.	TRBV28	CASSLPHGGFEKLFF	TGTGCCAGCAGTTTACCCCACGGCGGGTTCGAAAAACTGTTTTTT
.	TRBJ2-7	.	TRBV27	CASSGAGTYEQYF	TGTGCCAGCAGTGGGGCGGGGACCTACGAGCAGTACTTC
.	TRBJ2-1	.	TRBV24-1	CATSADWNNEQFF	TGTGCCACCAGTGCTGACTGGAACAATGAGCAGTTCTTC
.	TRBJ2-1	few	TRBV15	CATSRGLEQFF	TGTGCCACCAGCAGAGGGCTTGAGCAGTTCTTC
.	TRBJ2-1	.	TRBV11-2	CASSPSTTPLLYNEQFF	TGTGCCAGCAGCCCGTCTACTACTCCCCTTTTATACAATGAGCAGTTCTTC
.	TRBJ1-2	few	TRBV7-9	CASSYQGLGYTF	TGTGCCAGCAGCTACCAAGGGCTCGGCTACACCTTC
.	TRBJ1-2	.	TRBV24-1	CATSGLTGANYGYTF	TGTGCCACCAGTGGTTTGACGGGCGCTAACTATGGCTACACCTTC
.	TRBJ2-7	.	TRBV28	CASSDRDIVYEQYF	TGTGCCAGCAGTGACCGGGACATTGTCTACGAGCAGTACTTC
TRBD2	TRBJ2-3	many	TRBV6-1	CATASLSGSTDTQYF	TGTGCCACCGCTTCCCTTAGCGGGTCGACAGATACGCAGTATTTT
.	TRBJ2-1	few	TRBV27	CASSSTRGNNNEQFF	TGTGCCAGCAGTTCTACCCGCGGGAATAACAATGAGCAGTTCTTC
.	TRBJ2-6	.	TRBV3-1	CASSHSCTTSGANVLTF	TGTGCCAGCAGCCATAGTTGTACAACCTCTGGGGCCAACGTCCTGACTTTC
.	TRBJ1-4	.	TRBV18	CASSPQGRERLFF	TGTGCCAGCTCACCACAGGGGAGGGAACGTCTGTTTTTT
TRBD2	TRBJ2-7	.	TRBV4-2	CASSQERDYASYEQYF	TGTGCCAGCAGCCAAGAAAGGGACTATGCTTCCTACGAGCAGTACTTC
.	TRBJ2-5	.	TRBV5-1	CASSLQGREETQYF	TGCGCCAGCAGCTTGCAGGGGAGGGAAGAGACCCAGTACTTC
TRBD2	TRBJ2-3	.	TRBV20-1	CSASLAPDTQYF	TGCAGTGCCTCACTAGCGCCAGATACGCAGTATTTT
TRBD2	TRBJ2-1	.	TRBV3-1	CASSQLAGGVEQFF	TGTGCCAGCAGCCAGCTAGCGGGGGGTGTTGAGCAGTTCTTC
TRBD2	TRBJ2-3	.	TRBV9	CASSVASGGAVPTQYF	TGTGCCAGCAGCGTAGCCAGCGGGGGGGCCGTCCCTACGCAGTATTTT
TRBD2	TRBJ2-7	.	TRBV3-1	CASRAQGTSGTHEQYF	TGTGCCAGCAGGGCGCAGGGGACTAGCGGGACTCACGAGCAGTACTTC
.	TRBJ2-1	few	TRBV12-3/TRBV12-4	CASRLAQAEQFF	TGTGCCAGCAGGTTAGCGCAGGCTGAGCAGTTCTTC
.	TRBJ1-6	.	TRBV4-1	CASSGVDNSPLHF	TGCGCCAGCAGTGGGGTAGATAATTCACCCCTCCACTTT
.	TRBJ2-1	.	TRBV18	CASSPAGYGSYNEQFF	TGTGCCAGCTCACCGGCAGGGTATGGGTCCTACAATGAGCAGTTCTTC
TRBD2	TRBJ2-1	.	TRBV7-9	CASSPRLAGGSYNEQFF	TGTGCCAGCAGCCCACGACTAGCGGGAGGCTCCTACAATGAGCAGTTCTTC
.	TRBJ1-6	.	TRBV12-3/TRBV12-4	CASSLDDRNSPLHF	TGTGCCAGCAGTCTAGACGACAGGAATTCACCCCTCCACTTT
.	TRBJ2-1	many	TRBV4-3	CASSQGLAGSSYNEQFF	TGCGCCAGCAGCCAGGGCCTGGCAGGCAGCTCCTACAATGAGCAGTTCTTC
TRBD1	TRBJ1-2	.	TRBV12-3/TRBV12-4	CASRTGQGTGGYTF	TGTGCCAGCAGAACCGGACAGGGAACGGGAGGCTACACCTTC
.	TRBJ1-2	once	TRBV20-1	CSANDINYGYTF	TGCAGTGCAAACGACATTAACTATGGCTACACCTTC
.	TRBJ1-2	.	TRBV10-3	CAISVWQSVYRYTF	TGTGCCATCAGTGTGTGGCAGTCGGTCTATCGCTACACCTTC
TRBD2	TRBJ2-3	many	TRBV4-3	CASSQEWNSGGVKYTQYF	TGCGCCAGCAGCCAAGAGTGGAATAGCGGGGGGGTAAAGTATACGCAGTATTTT
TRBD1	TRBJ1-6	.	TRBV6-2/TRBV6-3	CASRTDRGGSPLHF	TGTGCCAGCAGAACCGACAGGGGAGGTTCACCCCTCCACTTT
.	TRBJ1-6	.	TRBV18	CASSPSGRKNSPLHF	TGTGCCAGCTCACCATCAGGCCGGAAGAATTCACCCCTCCACTTT
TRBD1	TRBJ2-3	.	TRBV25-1	CASNKGNRGVVTDTQYF	TGTGCCAGCAACAAGGGGAACAGGGGAGTGGTGACGGATACGCAGTATTTT
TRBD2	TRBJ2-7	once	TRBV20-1	CSARPELGSGLAGGLVPYEQYF	TGCAGTGCTAGGCCAGAGCTAGGTTCGGGACTAGCGGGGGGCCTTGTCCCCTACGAGCAGTACTTC
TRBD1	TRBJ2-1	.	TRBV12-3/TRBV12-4	CASSLGGPTGAYEQFF	TGTGCCAGCAGTTTAGGAGGCCCCACAGGGGCCTACGAGCAGTTCTTC
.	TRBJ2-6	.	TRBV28	CASSGVVSGANVLTF	TGTGCCAGCTCGGGGGTGGTATCTGGGGCCAACGTCCTGACTTTC
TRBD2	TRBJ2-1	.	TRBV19	CASTIGLAGYNEQFF	TGTGCCAGTACAATCGGGCTAGCGGGTTACAATGAGCAGTTCTTC
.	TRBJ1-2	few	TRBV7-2	CASSATGGVFGYTF	TGTGCCAGCAGCGCAACGGGAGGGGTCTTTGGCTACACCTTC
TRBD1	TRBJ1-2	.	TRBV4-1	CASSQRTGVDGHTF	TGCGCCAGCAGCCAGAGGACAGGGGTTGATGGCCACACCTTC
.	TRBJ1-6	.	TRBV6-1	CASSEVPSPLHF	TGTGCCAGCAGTGAAGTGCCTTCACCCCTCCACTTT
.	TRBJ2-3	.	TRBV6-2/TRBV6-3	CASSTAGFTDTQYF	TGTGCCAGCAGTACCGCAGGGTTCACAGATACGCAGTATTTT
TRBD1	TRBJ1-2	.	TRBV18	CASSHPGQGYYGYTF	TGTGCCAGCTCACACCCGGGACAGGGCTACTATGGCTACACCTTC
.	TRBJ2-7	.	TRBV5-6	CASSVEATSWTHEQYF	TGTGCCAGCAGCGTGGAGGCGACTAGTTGGACCCATGAGCAGTACTTC
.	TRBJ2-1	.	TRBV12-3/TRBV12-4	CASSLGSVSNEQFF	TGTGCCAGCAGTTTGGGTAGCGTCTCGAATGAGCAGTTCTTC
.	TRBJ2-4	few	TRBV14	CASSQELGREVRTVQYF	TGTGCCAGCAGCCAAGAGCTCGGACGGGAAGTGCGGACCGTGCAGTACTTC
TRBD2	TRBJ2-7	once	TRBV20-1	CSARVAGGSYNEQYF	TGCAGTGCTAGAGTAGCGGGTGGGTCCTACAATGAGCAGTACTTC
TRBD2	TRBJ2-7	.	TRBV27	CASSLRGLGTYEQYF	TGTGCCAGCAGTTTACGTGGACTAGGAACCTACGAGCAGTACTTC
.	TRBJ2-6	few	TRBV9	CASSVELGANVLTF	TGTGCCAGCAGCGTAGAACTTGGGGCCAACGTCCTGACTTTC
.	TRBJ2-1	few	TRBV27	CASSSTSEQFF	TGTGCCAGCAGTTCGACGTCCGAGCAGTTCTTC
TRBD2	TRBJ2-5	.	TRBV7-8	CASRFGRASYNEQYF	TGTGCCAGCAGATTCGGGAGGGCCTCCTACAATGAGCAGTACTTC
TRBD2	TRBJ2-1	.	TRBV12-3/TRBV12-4	CASSLVRGGGTEQFF	TGTGCCAGCAGTTTAGTCCGGGGCGGGGGGACAGAGCAGTTCTTC
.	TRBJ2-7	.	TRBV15	CATSRGIQTSYEQYF	TGTGCCACCAGCAGAGGTATCCAGACCTCCTACGAGCAGTACTTC
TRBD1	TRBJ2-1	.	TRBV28	CASSLTGVGQETQFF	TGTGCCAGCAGTTTAACAGGGGTGGGTCAAGAGACCCAGTTCTTC
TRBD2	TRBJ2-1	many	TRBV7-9	CASSSLAGGIYNEQFF	TGTGCCAGCAGCTCCCTAGCGGGAGGGATATACAATGAGCAGTTCTTC
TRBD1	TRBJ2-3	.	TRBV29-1	CSVVVRGREDTQYF	TGCAGCGTTGTGGTCAGGGGGCGTGAAGATACGCAGTATTTT
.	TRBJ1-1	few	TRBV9	CASSGNSGTEAFF	TGTGCCAGCAGCGGAAACAGCGGGACTGAAGCTTTCTTT
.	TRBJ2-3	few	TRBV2	CASMRDSTDTQYF	TGTGCCAGCATGAGGGATAGCACAGATACGCAGTATTTT
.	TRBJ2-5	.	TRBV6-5	CASSLGSGYGQYF	TGTGCCAGCAGTTTGGGTTCGGGGTACGGGCAGTACTTC